This TCR beta chain emerged from a study of blood T cell repertoires in COVID-19. Study-level background: The study drew acute and convalescent COVID-19 samples from the United States, Italy and Spain. PBMCs, B-cell-depleted T cells, or T cells provided the cDNA or gDNA that made up the material.

After removal of 4 bases from V and 5 bases from J, the junction contained 7 bases not matched to a gene. The CDR3 is made up of 14 amino acids. Germline CDR1 reads SEHNR; CDR2 reads FQNEAQ (reference sequence). In the original processing: Reference gene primer amplification yielded estimated nucleated cell counts. TCRdb's table, derived via immunoSEQ multiplex PCR, lists solely in-frame clones and lacks some. The DNA gave D and trimming, while V, J and clone size come from that table. The table has under 250,000 clones, roughly 86% seen once. The receptor was isolated from a man aged 50 or older with acute or convalescent COVID-19. Source material: peripheral blood. This chain connects TRBV7-9 to TRBJ2-5, with 7 nucleotides matching TRBD2. The CDR3 here is CASSWTSFTETQYF. CDR3 sequence (DNA): TGTGCCAGCAGCTGGACTAGTTTCACGGAGACCCAGTACTTC.